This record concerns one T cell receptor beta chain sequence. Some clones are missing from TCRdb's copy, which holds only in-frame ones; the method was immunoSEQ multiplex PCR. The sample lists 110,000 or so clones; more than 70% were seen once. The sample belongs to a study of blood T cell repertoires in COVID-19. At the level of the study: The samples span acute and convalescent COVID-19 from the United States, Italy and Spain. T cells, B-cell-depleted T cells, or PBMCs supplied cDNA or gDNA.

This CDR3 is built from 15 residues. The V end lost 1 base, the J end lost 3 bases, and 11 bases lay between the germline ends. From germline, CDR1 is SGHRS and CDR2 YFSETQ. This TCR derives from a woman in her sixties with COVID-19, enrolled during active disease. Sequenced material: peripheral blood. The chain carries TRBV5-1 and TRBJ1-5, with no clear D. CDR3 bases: TGCGCCAGCAGCTTGTTTGGCGGAAACAATCAGCCCCAGCATTTT. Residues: CASSLFGGNNQPQHF.